This T cell receptor beta chain derives from a study of Ad26.COV2.S vaccination and SARS-CoV-2 variants. The protocol was immunoSEQ multiplex PCR, while the TCRdb copy is restricted to in-frame clones and leaves out a portion. The sample carries roughly 460,000 clones, roughly nine tenths recorded once. Germline-derived CDR1 and CDR2 are LNHNV and YYDKDF (reference sequence). The CDR3 is 14 residues long. V was trimmed by 6 bases and J by 7 bases, leaving 18 bases between them. Treatment denoted: about 20 received Ad26.COV2.S at low or high dose, single or two shots; about 5 received placebo; per-sample allocation not given. The samples were gathered on day 63 after the first injection of vaccine or placebo. In Boston, the donor was an adult between 18-55 years of age. Ad26.COV2.S expressed prefusion-stabilized spike from the original Wuhan strain.

This receptor was identified in a person between 18 and 60 years old who received the Ad26.COV2.S COVID-19 vaccine or a placebo. The source was peripheral blood, collected in a trial of Ad26.COV2.S vaccine versus placebo. The chain combines TRBV15 with TRBJ1-2, with a tentative D call TRBD1 (6 bases). The CDR3 region is CATRVGHSWFGYTF. The CDR3 DNA is TGTGCCACCAGGGTGGGACATTCGTGGTTTGGCTACACCTTC. Variable domain in full (rest from reference TRBV15 and TRBJ1-2): DAMVIQNPRYQVTQFGKPVTLSCSQTLNHNVMYWYQQKSSQAPKLLFHYYDKDFNNEADTPDNFQSRRPNTSFCFLDIRSPGLGDTAMYLCATRVGHSWFGYTFGSGTRLTVV.